This is a list of T cell receptor beta chains from one sample in a study of human T cells and chemical hapten exposure. Using its own MiXCR run on the RACE reads, TCRdb lists one record per CDR3 protein. Of 45,000 or so distinct CDR3 sequences listed, around 4.5% are singletons. What was sequenced was whole blood. The receptors shown here come from a human donor in good health. Some clones in this sample may be carry-over from other donors' samples. CDR3s include the opening cysteine and the closing phenylalanine or tryptophan. The D gene is left open where the match is weak. Clone size is not always given. Where it is, it says once, few, many or a class for expanded clones.

d_call	v_call	clone_size	j_call	cdr3_nt	cdr3_aa
-	TRBV20-1	-	TRBJ2-7	TGCAGTGCTAGAGACCATAAGGCAGGGCAGTACTTC	CSARDHKAGQYF
TRBD1	TRBV6-5	many	TRBJ1-2	TGTGCCAGCAGGGCTCTAATGGGACAGGGGGCTGTGGATGGCTACACCTTC	CASRALMGQGAVDGYTF
-	TRBV28	-	TRBJ1-6	TGTGCCAGCAGTTTGGGCAGTGATAATTCACCCCTCCACTTT	CASSLGSDNSPLHF
-	TRBV5-1	many	TRBJ2-2	TGCGCCAGCAGCAGGGCCGTGGGCACTCCCGGGGAGCTGTTTTTT	CASSRAVGTPGELFF
TRBD2	TRBV12-3/TRBV12-4	many	TRBJ2-1	TGTGCCAGCAGTCCCTCCGGGACTACCTACAATGAGCAGTTCTTC	CASSPSGTTYNEQFF
-	TRBV24-1	many	TRBJ2-3	TGTGCCACCAGTGCCCCCCCGGCAGATACGCAGTATTTT	CATSAPPADTQYF
TRBD1	TRBV20-1	few	TRBJ2-3	TGCAGTGCCAGTAGGGACAGGGGAACAGATACGCAGTATTTT	CSASRDRGTDTQYF
-	TRBV28	-	TRBJ2-7	TGTGCCAGCAGGGCATCTCCTAGCGAGCAGTACTTC	CASRASPSEQYF
-	TRBV14	many	TRBJ2-1	TGTGCCAGCAGCTACAGGGAATTGGACGATGAGCAGTTCTTC	CASSYRELDDEQFF
-	TRBV10-3	few	TRBJ2-3	TGTGCCATCAGTGAGTCGAGGAACAGCAGGGTGGTAGATACGCAGTATTTT	CAISESRNSRVVDTQYF
-	TRBV3-1	-	TRBJ1-1	TGTGCCAGCAGCCCATTAGGACAACCCGGGGGGGAAGCTTTCTTT	CASSPLGQPGGEAFF
-	TRBV27	few	TRBJ2-1	TGTGCCAGCAGTTTATCGGTCGGGAGTGGCTACAATGAGCAGTTCTTC	CASSLSVGSGYNEQFF
-	TRBV9	few	TRBJ2-2	TGTGCCAGCAGGGACACCCCCAGGACCGGGGAGCTGTTTTTT	CASRDTPRTGELFF
-	TRBV20-1	many	TRBJ2-3	TGCAGTGCTAGTGATCCCCGGGACCACTATGTCCGCACAGATACGCAGTATTTT	CSASDPRDHYVRTDTQYF
TRBD1	TRBV7-8	-	TRBJ1-5	TGTGCCAGCAGCAAGACCGCCTGGGACAGTCCCAATCAGCCCCAGCATTTT	CASSKTAWDSPNQPQHF
-	TRBV5-1	many	TRBJ1-1	TGCGCCAGCAGCTCCGGGACAAAGAACACTGAAGCTTTCTTT	CASSSGTKNTEAFF
-	TRBV4-2	many	TRBJ2-5	TGTGCCAGCAGCCAAGATGGGGCGGGGCGAGAGACCCAGTACTTC	CASSQDGAGRETQYF
-	TRBV5-1	-	TRBJ2-4	TGCGCCAGCAGCAACACCGGCCCCGGGCGGTGGATAAACATTCAGTACTTC	CASSNTGPGRWINIQYF
-	TRBV29-1	many	TRBJ1-1	TGCAGCGCCTCGTCGGACCGTCTTGAAGCTTTCTTT	CSASSDRLEAFF
-	TRBV25-1	many	TRBJ2-7	TGTGCCAGCAGTGAAGGGGGCCTAGCCGAGCAGTACTTC	CASSEGGLAEQYF
-	TRBV29-1	many	TRBJ1-2	TGCAGCGCTGAGTCTAACTATGGCTACACCTTC	CSAESNYGYTF
-	TRBV12-3/TRBV12-4	few	TRBJ2-7	TGTGCCAGCAGCCCAGGGACAGCGGGATACGAGCAGTACTTC	CASSPGTAGYEQYF
-	TRBV5-1	few	TRBJ1-4	TGCGCCAGCAGTCCCGTACCGGGGCCCAATGAAAAACTGTTTTTT	CASSPVPGPNEKLFF
TRBD2	TRBV28	-	TRBJ2-1	TGTGCCAGCAGGCCGGGAGGGCCCCATGAGCAGTTCTTC	CASRPGGPHEQFF
TRBD1	TRBV6-5	many	TRBJ2-3	TGTGCCAGCAGTTACGGGACAGGGACCGATACGCAGTATTTT	CASSYGTGTDTQYF
-	TRBV5-4	many	TRBJ1-4	TGTGCCAGCAGCTTGTGGCAGGTCCGGGAAAAACTGTTTTTT	CASSLWQVREKLFF
-	TRBV28	many	TRBJ1-5	TGTGCCAGCAGTTTATGGACGGGGCACGGAAGCAATCAGCCCCAGCATTTT	CASSLWTGHGSNQPQHF
-	TRBV19	many	TRBJ2-7	TGTGCCAGTAGTACCCATGCAGGGAATCCCTACGAGCAGTACTTC	CASSTHAGNPYEQYF
-	TRBV4-1	many	TRBJ2-6	TGCGCCAGCAGCCAAAGTGACGGCGCCAACGTCCTGACTTTC	CASSQSDGANVLTF